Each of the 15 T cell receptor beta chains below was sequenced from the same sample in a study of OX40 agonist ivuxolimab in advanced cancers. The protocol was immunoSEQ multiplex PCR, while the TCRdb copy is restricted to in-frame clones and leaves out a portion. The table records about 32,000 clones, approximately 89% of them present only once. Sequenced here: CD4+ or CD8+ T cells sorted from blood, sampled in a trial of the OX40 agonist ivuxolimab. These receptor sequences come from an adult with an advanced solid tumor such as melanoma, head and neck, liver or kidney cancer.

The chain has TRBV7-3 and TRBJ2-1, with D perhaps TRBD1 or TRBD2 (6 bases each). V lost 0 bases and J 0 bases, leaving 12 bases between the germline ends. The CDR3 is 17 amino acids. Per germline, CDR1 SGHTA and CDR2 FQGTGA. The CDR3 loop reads CASSLTGGTSSYNEQFF. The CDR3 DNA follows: TGTGCCAGCAGCTTAACAGGAGGGACAAGCTCCTACAATGAGCAGTTCTTC.

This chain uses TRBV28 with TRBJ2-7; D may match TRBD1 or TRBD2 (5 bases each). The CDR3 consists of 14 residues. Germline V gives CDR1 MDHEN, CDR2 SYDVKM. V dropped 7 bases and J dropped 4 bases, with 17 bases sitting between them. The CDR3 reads CASNPGPTLYEQYF. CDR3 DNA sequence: TGTGCCAGCAACCCGGGACCAACGCTTTACGAGCAGTACTTC.

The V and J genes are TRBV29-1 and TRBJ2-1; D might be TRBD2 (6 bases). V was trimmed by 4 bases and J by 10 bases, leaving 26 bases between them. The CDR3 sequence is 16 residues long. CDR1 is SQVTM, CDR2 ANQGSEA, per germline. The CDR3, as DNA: TGCAGCGTTGCTGACGGGAATGCGGGACTTGAATCGGAGCAGTTCTTC. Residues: CSVADGNAGLESEQFF.

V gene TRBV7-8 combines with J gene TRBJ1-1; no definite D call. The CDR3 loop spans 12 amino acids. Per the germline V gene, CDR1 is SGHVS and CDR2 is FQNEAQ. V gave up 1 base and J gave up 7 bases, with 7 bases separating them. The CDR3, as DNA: TGTGCCAGCAGCTTAGGGGGAGGTGAAGCTTTCTTT. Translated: CASSLGGGEAFF.

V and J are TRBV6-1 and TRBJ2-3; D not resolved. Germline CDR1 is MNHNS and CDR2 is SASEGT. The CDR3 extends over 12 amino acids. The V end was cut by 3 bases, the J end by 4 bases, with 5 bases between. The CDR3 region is CASSDRADTQYF. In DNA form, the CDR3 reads TGTGCCAGCAGTGATAGGGCAGATACGCAGTATTTT.

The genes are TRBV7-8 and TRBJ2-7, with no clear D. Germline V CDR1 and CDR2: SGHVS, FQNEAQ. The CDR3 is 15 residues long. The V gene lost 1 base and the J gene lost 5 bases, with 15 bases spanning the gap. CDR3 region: CASSLGLTNRDEQYF. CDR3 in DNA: TGTGCCAGCAGCTTAGGTTTAACCAACCGGGACGAGCAGTACTTC.

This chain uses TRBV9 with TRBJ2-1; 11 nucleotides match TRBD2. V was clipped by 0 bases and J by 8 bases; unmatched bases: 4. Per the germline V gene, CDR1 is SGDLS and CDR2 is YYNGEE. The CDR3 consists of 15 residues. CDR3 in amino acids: CASSVELAGDDEQFF. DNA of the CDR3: TGTGCCAGCAGCGTAGAACTAGCGGGGGATGATGAGCAGTTCTTC. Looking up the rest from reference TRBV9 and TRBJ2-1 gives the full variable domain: DSGVTQTPKHLITATGQRVTLRCSPRSGDLSVYWYQQSLDQGLQFLIQYYNGEERAKGNILERFSAQQFPDLHSELNLSSLELGDSALYFCASSVELAGDDEQFFGPGTRLTVL.

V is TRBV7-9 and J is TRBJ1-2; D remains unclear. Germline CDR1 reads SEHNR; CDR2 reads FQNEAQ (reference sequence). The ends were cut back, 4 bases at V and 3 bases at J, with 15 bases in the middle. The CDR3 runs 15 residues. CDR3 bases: TGTGCCAGCAGCTCCTCTCATAAGGGATACTATGGCTACACCTTC. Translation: CASSSSHKGYYGYTF.

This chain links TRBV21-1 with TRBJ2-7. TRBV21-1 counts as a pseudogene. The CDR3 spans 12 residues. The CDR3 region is CASSKPRTEQYF. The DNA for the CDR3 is TGTGCCAGCAGCAAACCCCGGACGGAGCAGTACTTC.

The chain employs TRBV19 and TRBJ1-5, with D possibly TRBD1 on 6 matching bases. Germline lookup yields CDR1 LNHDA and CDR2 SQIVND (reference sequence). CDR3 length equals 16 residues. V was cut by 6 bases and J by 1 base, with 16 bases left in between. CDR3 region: CASSPYGGLSNQPQHF. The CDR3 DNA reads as TGTGCCAGTAGCCCCTATGGGGGGCTGAGCAATCAGCCCCAGCATTTT.

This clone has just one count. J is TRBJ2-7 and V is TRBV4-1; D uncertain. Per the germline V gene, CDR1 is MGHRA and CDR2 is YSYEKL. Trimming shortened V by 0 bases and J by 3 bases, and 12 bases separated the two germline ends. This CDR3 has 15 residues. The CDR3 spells CASSQDKKELYEQYF. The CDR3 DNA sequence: TGCGCCAGCAGCCAAGACAAAAAGGAGCTCTACGAGCAGTACTTC.

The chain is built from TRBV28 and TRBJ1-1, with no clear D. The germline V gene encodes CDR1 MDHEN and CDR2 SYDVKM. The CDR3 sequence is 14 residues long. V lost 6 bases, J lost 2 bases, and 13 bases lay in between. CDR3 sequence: CASSPVTLNTEAFF. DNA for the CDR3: TGTGCCAGCAGCCCGGTCACCCTCAACACTGAAGCTTTCTTT.

The CDR3 bases are TGTGCCAGCAGTCAGCCCGGGACAGGGACCTACGAGCAGTACTTC. Translating gives CASSQPGTGTYEQYF. The chain carries TRBV2 and TRBJ2-7, with 9 bases aligning to TRBD1. Germline V CDR1 and CDR2: SNHLY, FYNNEI. CDR3 size: 15 residues. J lost 2 bases, V lost 5 bases, and 7 bases had no gene match.

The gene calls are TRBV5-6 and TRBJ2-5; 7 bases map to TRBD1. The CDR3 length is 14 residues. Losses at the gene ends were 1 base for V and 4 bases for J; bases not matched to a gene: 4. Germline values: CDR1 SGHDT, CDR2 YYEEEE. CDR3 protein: CASSLRGQLETQYF. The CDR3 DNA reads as TGTGCCAGCAGCTTGAGGGGACAGCTAGAGACCCAGTACTTC.

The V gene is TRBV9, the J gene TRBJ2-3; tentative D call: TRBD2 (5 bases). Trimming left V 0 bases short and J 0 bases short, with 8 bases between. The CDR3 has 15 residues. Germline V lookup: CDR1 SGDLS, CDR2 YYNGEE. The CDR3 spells CASSVDGESTDTQYF. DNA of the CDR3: TGTGCCAGCAGCGTAGACGGGGAGAGCACAGATACGCAGTATTTT.